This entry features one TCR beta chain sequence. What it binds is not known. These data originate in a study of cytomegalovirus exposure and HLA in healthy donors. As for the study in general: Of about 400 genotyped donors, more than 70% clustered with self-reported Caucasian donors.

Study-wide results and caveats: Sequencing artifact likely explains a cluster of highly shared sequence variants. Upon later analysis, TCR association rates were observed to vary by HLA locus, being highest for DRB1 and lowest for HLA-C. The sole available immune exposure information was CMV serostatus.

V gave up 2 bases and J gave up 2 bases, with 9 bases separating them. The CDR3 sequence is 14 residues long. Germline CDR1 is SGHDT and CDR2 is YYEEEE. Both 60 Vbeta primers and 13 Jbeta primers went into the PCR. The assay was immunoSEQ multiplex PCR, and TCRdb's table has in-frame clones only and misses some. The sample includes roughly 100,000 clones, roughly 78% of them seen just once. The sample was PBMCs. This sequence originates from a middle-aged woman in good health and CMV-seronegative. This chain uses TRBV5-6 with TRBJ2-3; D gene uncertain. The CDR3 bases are TGTGCCAGCAGCTTCTTTGCGAACACAGATACGCAGTATTTT. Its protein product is CASSFFANTDTQYF. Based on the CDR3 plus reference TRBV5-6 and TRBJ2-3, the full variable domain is DAGVTQSPTHLIKTRGQQVTLRCSPKSGHDTVSWYQQALGQGPQFIFQYYEEEERQRGNFPDRFSGHQFPNYSSELNVNALLLGDSALYLCASSFFANTDTQYFGPGTRLTVL.